This section outlines one TCR beta chain sequence together with its context. The protocol was immunoSEQ multiplex PCR, while the TCRdb copy is restricted to in-frame clones and leaves out a portion. Here the sample spans about 200,000 clones, roughly 89% being singletons. This specimen belongs to a study of blood T cell repertoires in COVID-19. Study as a whole: Samples came from the United States, Italy and Spain, spanning acute and convalescent COVID-19.

This clonotype was sampled from a woman in her thirties who had been exposed to COVID-19. Sequenced material: PBMCs or T cells enriched from blood (not recorded which).

CDR3 in amino acids: CASSSSLADTQYF. CDR3 sequence (DNA): TGTGCCAGCAGCTCAAGCTTGGCAGATACGCAGTATTTT. The chain links TRBV7-3 to TRBJ2-3; D unclear. This CDR3 region has 13 residues. CDR1 SGHTA and CDR2 FQGTGA come from the germline V gene. Trimming took 4 bases from V and 4 from J, leaving 9 bases between them.